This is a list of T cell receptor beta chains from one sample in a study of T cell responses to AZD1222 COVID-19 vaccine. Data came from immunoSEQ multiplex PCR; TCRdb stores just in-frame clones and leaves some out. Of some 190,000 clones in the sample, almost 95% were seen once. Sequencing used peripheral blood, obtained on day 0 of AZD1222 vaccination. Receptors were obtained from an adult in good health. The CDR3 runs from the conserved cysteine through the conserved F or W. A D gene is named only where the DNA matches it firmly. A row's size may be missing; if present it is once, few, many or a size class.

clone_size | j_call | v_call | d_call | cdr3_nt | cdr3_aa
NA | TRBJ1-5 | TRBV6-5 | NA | TGTGCCAGCAGCCTCGGGGGGGTTGTCAATCAGCCCCAGCATTTT | CASSLGGVVNQPQHF
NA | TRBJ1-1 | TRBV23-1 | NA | TGCGCCAGCAGTCAATCTCAGTGGTGCGCTGAAGCTTTCTTT | CASSQSQWCAEAFF
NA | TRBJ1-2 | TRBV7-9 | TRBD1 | TGTGCCAGCAGCTTGGGGACAGGGTCGGGCGGCTACACCTTC | CASSLGTGSGGYTF
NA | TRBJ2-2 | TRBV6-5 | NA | TGTGCCAGCAGTTACCGCGCAGCGGTTGGCCCCGGGGAGCTGTTTTTT | CASSYRAAVGPGELFF
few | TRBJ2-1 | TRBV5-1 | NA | TGCGCCAGCAGCGGGACTGGTCGGGGAGAGCAGTTCTTC | CASSGTGRGEQFF
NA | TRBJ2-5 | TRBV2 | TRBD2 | TGTGCCAGCAGTAATTCAGCGGGGGGAGAGACCCAGTACTTC | CASSNSAGGETQYF
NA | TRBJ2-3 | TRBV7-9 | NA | TGTGCCAGCAGCCATCGGGACACCTTGGCGGATACGCAGTATTTT | CASSHRDTLADTQYF
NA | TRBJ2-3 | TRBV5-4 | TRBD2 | TGTGCCAGCAGAAAAAAATCCCTAGCGGGGGGGCAAGATACGCAGTATTTT | CASRKKSLAGGQDTQYF
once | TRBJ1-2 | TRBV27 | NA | TGTGCCAGCAGTTCGTCCCTAGACCTCAACTATGGCTACACCTTC | CASSSSLDLNYGYTF
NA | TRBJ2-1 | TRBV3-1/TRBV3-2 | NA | TGTGCCAGCAGCCTCATAGTCGATGAGCAGTTCTTC | CASSLIVDEQFF
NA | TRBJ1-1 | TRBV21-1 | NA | TGTGCCAGCAGCAAAGTTACAGGGGGTATGAACACTGAAGCTTTCTTT | CASSKVTGGMNTEAFF
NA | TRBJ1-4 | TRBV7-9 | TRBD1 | TGTGCCAGCAGCCCCGACAGGGACCTTAATGAAAAACTGTTTTTT | CASSPDRDLNEKLFF
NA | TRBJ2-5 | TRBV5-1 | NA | TGCGCCAGCAGCTTGGCTGGTAGCGGAGAGACCCAGTACTTC | CASSLAGSGETQYF
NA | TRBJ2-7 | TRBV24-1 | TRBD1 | TGTGCCACCAGTGATGCAGGGGGCGGCTACGAGCAGTACTTC | CATSDAGGGYEQYF
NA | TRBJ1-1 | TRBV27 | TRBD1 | TGTGCCAGCAGTCCCGGGACAGCCCCGAACACTGAAGCTTTCTTT | CASSPGTAPNTEAFF
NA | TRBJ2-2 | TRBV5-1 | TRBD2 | TGCGCCAGCAGCTACACTAGCGGTTCGAACACCGGGGAGCTGTTTTTT | CASSYTSGSNTGELFF
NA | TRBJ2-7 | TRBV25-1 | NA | TGTGCCAGCAGTGATCCCCGGACTCACTACGAGCAGTACTTC | CASSDPRTHYEQYF